These 2 T cell receptor beta chains were sequenced from one sample in a study of blood T cell repertoires in COVID-19 (dated by TCRdb to 2020 to 2022). Receptors were amplified or captured by the immunoSEQ multiplex PCR assay. TCRdb stores this immuneACCESS table with in-frame sequences only. Part of the clones is absent; in the studies checked, under half of the shortfall reflects unresolved V genes, and no reason is known for the rest. For this sample there are approximately 130,000 clones; around 87% appear just once. The ten largest clones add up to 15% to 20% of the sample. The sample taken for sequencing was peripheral blood. The source is a woman aged 45-65 years who had recovered from COVID-19.

V is TRBV30 and J is TRBJ1-3; D not certain. There are 13 residues in the CDR3. The V gene lost 6 bases and the J gene lost 0 bases, with 9 bases spanning the gap. CDR1 and CDR2 from the germline V gene are GTSNPN and SVGIG (reference sequence). CDR3 DNA: TGTGCCTGCCAAGTGAGCTCTGGAAACACCATATATTTT. Translating it yields CACQVSSGNTIYF.

J is TRBJ1-4 and V is TRBV6-1; 7 bases map to TRBD1. The CDR3 sequence is 15 residues long. V trimming: 2 bases; J trimming: 14 bases; junction bases outside the gene matches: 14. Germline V gene lookup returns CDR1 MNHNS and CDR2 SASEGT. As DNA, the CDR3 is TGTGCCAGCAGTGAATGGACAGGAGGGAACGTCGGGCTGTTTTTT. Translation gives CASSEWTGGNVGLFF.